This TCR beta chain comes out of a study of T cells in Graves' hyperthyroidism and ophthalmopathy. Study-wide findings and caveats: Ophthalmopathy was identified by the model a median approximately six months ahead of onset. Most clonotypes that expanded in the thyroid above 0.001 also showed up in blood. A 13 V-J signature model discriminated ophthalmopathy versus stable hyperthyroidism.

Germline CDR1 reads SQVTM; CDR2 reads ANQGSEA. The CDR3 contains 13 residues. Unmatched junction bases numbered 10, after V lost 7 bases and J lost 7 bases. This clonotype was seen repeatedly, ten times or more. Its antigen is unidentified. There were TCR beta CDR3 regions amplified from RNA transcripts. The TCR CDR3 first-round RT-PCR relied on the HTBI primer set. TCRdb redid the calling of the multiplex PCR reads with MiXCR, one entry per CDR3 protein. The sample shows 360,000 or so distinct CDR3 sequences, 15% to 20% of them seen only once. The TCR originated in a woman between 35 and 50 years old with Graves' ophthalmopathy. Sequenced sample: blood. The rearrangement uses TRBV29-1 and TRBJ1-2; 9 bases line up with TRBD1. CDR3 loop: CSGRDRVESGYTF. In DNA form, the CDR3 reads TGCAGCGGGCGGGACAGGGTAGAGAGTGGCTACACCTTC.